The following is a T cell receptor beta chain sequence with its context. Its cognate antigen has yet to be identified. No per-base quality is available; no much larger clone lies one base away. Whole blood was collected in K2EDTA tubes by collaborating institutions according to the institutions' own protocols. For TCRbeta analysis, collaborators shipped samples in one of three forms: frozen whole blood, isolated PBMCs, or DNA extracted from either of those sample types. The immunoSEQ Assay, a bias-controlled multiplex PCR, was used to amplify TCRbeta CDR3 regions from genomic DNA. The authors' analysis ran thus. The number of nucleated cells in each sample was estimated from the amplification of reference gene primers within the assay. Sequence reads were collapsed and filtered to measure the absolute abundance of every unique TCRbeta CDR3 rearrangement. For each sample, productive Simpson clonality was calculated as the square root of Simpson's diversity index over productive rearrangements. The table comes from immuneACCESS by way of TCRdb, which keeps in-frame sequences with V and J called. Part of the clones is missing from these tables; in studies checked, under half for an unresolved V gene and the rest for unknown reasons. The V and J calls and clone size are taken from that table; D and trimming were inferred from the DNA. Within this sample are 210,000 or so clones, with 84% of them counted one time only. 7.6% of the sample goes to the ten largest clones.

The sample is drawn from a study of blood T cell repertoires in COVID-19 (dated by TCRdb to 2018 to 2020). Looking at the study overall: Samples from collaborators originated in the United States, Italy and Spain and spanned both the acute and convalescent phases of COVID-19. Samples came from the ongoing ImmuneRACE study (first 160 participants) plus 1,254 subjects from 6 global collaborators. Nearly every sample came with metadata listing a de-identified subject ID, COVID-19 status, age in years and sex. The prospective study material was composed of cDNA or gDNA derived from T cells, B-cell-depleted T cells, or PBMCs. The repertoires were made available in a free public database intended to serve as a resource for research on the immune response to SARS-CoV-2. Where available, HLA class I and class II types were obtained from metadata supplied by the sample provider rather than from assay-based typing. Deeply sampled blood TCRbeta repertoires from subjects exposed to, actively infected with, or recovered from COVID-19 were included in the dataset.

On the study overall, not on this receptor specifically: Clinical and demographic metadata were provided uncurated, with the amount varying by source and participant.

From the germline V gene, CDR1 is MNHNS and CDR2 is SASEGT. V is reduced by 1 base and J by 1 base, leaving a spacing of 10 bases between them. Including the terminal cysteine and phenylalanine, the CDR3 comprises 15 residues. Only CDR3 DNA is held: 45 bases, read in frame from base 1. This chain is built from TRBV6-1 and TRBJ1-1; no D segment can be confidently identified. Sequencing input: peripheral blood. The sequence derives from a woman aged 45 to 65 with active or convalescent COVID-19. The nucleotide sequence reads TGTGCCAGCAGTGAAGTATCGGCGGGGAACACTGAAGCTTTCTTT. This encodes CASSEVSAGNTEAFF.